This is a list of T cell receptor beta chains from one sample in a study of cytomegalovirus exposure and HLA in healthy donors. Assay used: immunoSEQ multiplex PCR; TCRdb lists only in-frame clones, some missing. The repertoire consists of roughly 140,000 clones, with 70% occurring once and the leading ten covering 1.5% to 2%. The sample consisted of PBMCs. The receptors originated from a woman in her twenties or thirties in good health and CMV-seronegative. Each CDR3 is given with its conserved first and last residue. Each record gives: J gene, D gene, clone size, V gene, CDR3 DNA, CDR3 protein. The D gene is left open where the match is weak. Clone sizes are given selectively: once, few, many, or a class where the clone is expanded.

j_call: TRBJ1-4; d_call: NA; clone_size: few; v_call: TRBV6-1; cdr3_nt: TGTGCCAGCAGTGGACACGTTGCAACTAATGAAAAACTGTTTTTT; cdr3_aa: CASSGHVATNEKLFF
j_call: TRBJ2-6; d_call: NA; clone_size: NA; v_call: TRBV6-4; cdr3_nt: TGTGCCAGCAGTGAGTCCCGTTCTGGGGCCAACGTCCTGACTTTC; cdr3_aa: CASSESRSGANVLTF
j_call: TRBJ2-4; d_call: NA; clone_size: NA; v_call: TRBV30; cdr3_nt: TGTGCCTGGACTGGGGGGTTGGGAAACATTCAGTACTTC; cdr3_aa: CAWTGGLGNIQYF
j_call: TRBJ2-1; d_call: NA; clone_size: NA; v_call: TRBV19; cdr3_nt: TGTGCCAGTAGTATAGGGAGAAATGAGCAGTTCTTC; cdr3_aa: CASSIGRNEQFF
j_call: TRBJ2-7; d_call: NA; clone_size: once; v_call: TRBV9; cdr3_nt: TGTGCCAGCAGCCCCGACTTATCCTACGAGCAGTACTTC; cdr3_aa: CASSPDLSYEQYF
j_call: TRBJ1-2; d_call: NA; clone_size: NA; v_call: TRBV5-4; cdr3_nt: TGTGCCAGCAGCCCAATTCGGGGTGGCTACACCTTC; cdr3_aa: CASSPIRGGYTF
j_call: TRBJ2-2; d_call: NA; clone_size: few; v_call: TRBV4-1; cdr3_nt: TGCGCCAGCAGCCAAGTCAGGGCGGCCGGGGAGCTGTTTTTT; cdr3_aa: CASSQVRAAGELFF
j_call: TRBJ2-2; d_call: NA; clone_size: NA; v_call: TRBV5-1; cdr3_nt: TGCGCCAGCAGCGAGTCTTACCTTACCGTGGCCGGGGAGCTGTTTTTT; cdr3_aa: CASSESYLTVAGELFF
j_call: TRBJ1-6; d_call: NA; clone_size: NA; v_call: TRBV6-6; cdr3_nt: TGTGCCAGCAGTTACCCTATACAGGGTATAAATTCACCCCTCCACTTT; cdr3_aa: CASSYPIQGINSPLHF
j_call: TRBJ2-1; d_call: TRBD2; clone_size: NA; v_call: TRBV2; cdr3_nt: TGTGCCAGCAGTGAACAGCGGGGGGTATACAATGAGCAGTTCTTC; cdr3_aa: CASSEQRGVYNEQFF
j_call: TRBJ2-2; d_call: TRBD2; clone_size: NA; v_call: TRBV10-3; cdr3_nt: TGTGCCACGCGGGGGGCGGCGAACACCGGGGAGCTGTTTTTT; cdr3_aa: CATRGAANTGELFF
j_call: TRBJ2-1; d_call: TRBD2; clone_size: NA; v_call: TRBV19; cdr3_nt: TGTGCCAGTAACGTAGCGGGAGGTTGGGAGCAGTTCTTC; cdr3_aa: CASNVAGGWEQFF
j_call: TRBJ2-1; d_call: TRBD1; clone_size: NA; v_call: TRBV7-3; cdr3_nt: TGTGCCAGCAGCTCAAGGACAGGGGAGGGCAATGAGCAGTTCTTC; cdr3_aa: CASSSRTGEGNEQFF
j_call: TRBJ2-3; d_call: TRBD2; clone_size: few; v_call: TRBV18; cdr3_nt: TGTGCCAGCTCAATGAATAGCGGGAGTACAGATACGCAGTATTTT; cdr3_aa: CASSMNSGSTDTQYF
j_call: TRBJ2-5; d_call: TRBD2; clone_size: NA; v_call: TRBV14; cdr3_nt: TGTGCCAGCAGCCAAAGACTAGCGGGAGGAGAGACCCAGTACTTC; cdr3_aa: CASSQRLAGGETQYF
j_call: TRBJ1-5; d_call: NA; clone_size: NA; v_call: TRBV9; cdr3_nt: TGTGCCAGCAGCGAGGGGGTAGGGCAGCCCCAGCATTTT; cdr3_aa: CASSEGVGQPQHF
j_call: TRBJ2-7; d_call: NA; clone_size: NA; v_call: TRBV28; cdr3_nt: TGTGCCAGCAGTTTATTCGGGTACGAGCAGTACTTC; cdr3_aa: CASSLFGYEQYF
j_call: TRBJ2-1; d_call: NA; clone_size: NA; v_call: TRBV2; cdr3_nt: TGTGCCAGCACGGGCTACAATGAGCAGTTCTTC; cdr3_aa: CASTGYNEQFF
j_call: TRBJ2-1; d_call: TRBD1; clone_size: NA; v_call: TRBV5-1; cdr3_nt: TGCGCCAGCACTGCAGGGACAGCCAATGAGCAGTTCTTC; cdr3_aa: CASTAGTANEQFF
j_call: TRBJ1-3; d_call: NA; clone_size: NA; v_call: TRBV28; cdr3_nt: TGTGCCAGCACCCTCCCGGGGGTTACATCTGGAAACACCATATATTTT; cdr3_aa: CASTLPGVTSGNTIYF
j_call: TRBJ2-7; d_call: TRBD2; clone_size: NA; v_call: TRBV28; cdr3_nt: TGTGCCAGCAGTATAAGGACTAGCGGGAGGTTAGAGCAGTACTTC; cdr3_aa: CASSIRTSGRLEQYF
j_call: TRBJ1-4; d_call: NA; clone_size: NA; v_call: TRBV6-6; cdr3_nt: TGTGCCAGCAGTTCCAGACTATTCTCGGAAAAACTGTTTTTT; cdr3_aa: CASSSRLFSEKLFF
j_call: TRBJ2-7; d_call: TRBD1; clone_size: NA; v_call: TRBV28; cdr3_nt: TGTGCCAGCAGTTTGGAGGAGAGAGACAGGGGTGACGAGCAGTACTTC; cdr3_aa: CASSLEERDRGDEQYF
j_call: TRBJ2-1; d_call: TRBD2; clone_size: NA; v_call: TRBV7-3; cdr3_nt: TGTGCCAGCAGCCCCACGGCGGGAGCCAATGAGCAGTTCTTC; cdr3_aa: CASSPTAGANEQFF
j_call: TRBJ2-1; d_call: NA; clone_size: NA; v_call: TRBV5-1; cdr3_nt: TGCGCCAGCAGCTTTGGTCAGAACAATGAGCAGTTCTTC; cdr3_aa: CASSFGQNNEQFF
j_call: TRBJ2-2; d_call: NA; clone_size: NA; v_call: TRBV7-7; cdr3_nt: TGTGCTAGCAGCTTATCAGTATCCGCGAACACCGGGGAGCTGTTTTTT; cdr3_aa: CASSLSVSANTGELFF
j_call: TRBJ2-3; d_call: TRBD2; clone_size: NA; v_call: TRBV5-4; cdr3_nt: TGTGCCAGCAGCCTAGGACTAGCGGGGGCCACAGATACGCAGTATTTT; cdr3_aa: CASSLGLAGATDTQYF
j_call: TRBJ2-5; d_call: TRBD1; clone_size: NA; v_call: TRBV5-4; cdr3_nt: TGTGCCAGCAGCTTGGGGGAACTAAACAGGGGAGAGACCCAGTACTTC; cdr3_aa: CASSLGELNRGETQYF
j_call: TRBJ1-5; d_call: NA; clone_size: NA; v_call: TRBV11-2; cdr3_nt: TGTGCCAGCAGCTTAAACTTCAATCAGCCCCAGCATTTT; cdr3_aa: CASSLNFNQPQHF
j_call: TRBJ1-6; d_call: TRBD1; clone_size: few; v_call: TRBV6-5; cdr3_nt: TGTGCCAGCAGTCCGCGACAGGGGGCAAGATCACCCCTCCACTTT; cdr3_aa: CASSPRQGARSPLHF
j_call: TRBJ1-2; d_call: TRBD1; clone_size: NA; v_call: TRBV4-2; cdr3_nt: TGTGCCAGCAGCCAAGCGACAGGGGCGGCTAACTATGGCTACACCTTC; cdr3_aa: CASSQATGAANYGYTF
j_call: TRBJ2-5; d_call: TRBD2; clone_size: NA; v_call: TRBV7-2; cdr3_nt: TGTGCCAGCAGCACGGGACTAGCGGGCCCGGCGGAGACCCAGTACTTC; cdr3_aa: CASSTGLAGPAETQYF
j_call: TRBJ2-7; d_call: NA; clone_size: NA; v_call: TRBV28; cdr3_nt: TGTGCCAGCAGTTTGGGCAGGGCCTACGAGCAGTACTTC; cdr3_aa: CASSLGRAYEQYF
j_call: TRBJ2-2; d_call: NA; clone_size: few; v_call: TRBV6-5; cdr3_nt: TGTGCCAGCAGAGTTTACCAGGGTGCCGGGGAGCTGTTTTTT; cdr3_aa: CASRVYQGAGELFF
j_call: TRBJ2-3; d_call: TRBD2; clone_size: few; v_call: TRBV4-2; cdr3_nt: TGTGCCAGCAGCCAAGATCTAGCGGGGGACACAGATACGCAGTATTTT; cdr3_aa: CASSQDLAGDTDTQYF
j_call: TRBJ2-1; d_call: NA; clone_size: NA; v_call: TRBV4-2; cdr3_nt: TGTGCCAGCAGCCAAGATCTACCACAGTCCTACAATGAGCAGTTCTTC; cdr3_aa: CASSQDLPQSYNEQFF
j_call: TRBJ2-5; d_call: TRBD1; clone_size: NA; v_call: TRBV5-1; cdr3_nt: TGCGCCAGCAGCTCGACAGGGTCAGAGACCCAGTACTTC; cdr3_aa: CASSSTGSETQYF
j_call: TRBJ2-7; d_call: TRBD2; clone_size: NA; v_call: TRBV5-1; cdr3_nt: TGCGCCAGCAGCTTGAAGACGGGACTAGTAGAGCAGTACTTC; cdr3_aa: CASSLKTGLVEQYF
j_call: TRBJ2-1; d_call: NA; clone_size: NA; v_call: TRBV9; cdr3_nt: TGTGCCAGCAGCAAACCGGGACTGGGCAAGTTCTTC; cdr3_aa: CASSKPGLGKFF
j_call: TRBJ1-5; d_call: TRBD1; clone_size: NA; v_call: TRBV28; cdr3_nt: TGTGCCAGCAGTCCATTAGACAGGGGGTATCAGCCCCAGCATTTT; cdr3_aa: CASSPLDRGYQPQHF
j_call: TRBJ1-1; d_call: NA; clone_size: NA; v_call: TRBV27; cdr3_nt: TGTGCCAGCAGTTTATCGGGGGACATAAGGTTGAACACTGAAGCTTTCTTT; cdr3_aa: CASSLSGDIRLNTEAFF
j_call: TRBJ1-2; d_call: TRBD1; clone_size: NA; v_call: TRBV5-1; cdr3_nt: TGCGCCAGCAGCTCCCCCGGCAGGGGGGATGGCTACACCTTC; cdr3_aa: CASSSPGRGDGYTF
j_call: TRBJ2-3; d_call: TRBD2; clone_size: NA; v_call: TRBV6-5; cdr3_nt: TGTGCCAGCAGTTGGAGCGGGAGTACCGAATCAGGTACGCAGTATTTT; cdr3_aa: CASSWSGSTESGTQYF
j_call: TRBJ2-5; d_call: TRBD2; clone_size: NA; v_call: TRBV5-4; cdr3_nt: TGTGCCAGCAGCTTGGGGGGGACTAGCGGGGGGGCAGGAGAGACCCAGTACTTC; cdr3_aa: CASSLGGTSGGAGETQYF
j_call: TRBJ2-1; d_call: NA; clone_size: once; v_call: TRBV6-5; cdr3_nt: TGTGCCAGCAGTAGGGGTAGGTCCTACAATGAGCAGTTCTTC; cdr3_aa: CASSRGRSYNEQFF
j_call: TRBJ2-1; d_call: TRBD2; clone_size: NA; v_call: TRBV4-2; cdr3_nt: TGTGCCAGCAGCCAACCCCCCGGAGCGGGAGGTTACAATGAGCAGTTCTTC; cdr3_aa: CASSQPPGAGGYNEQFF
j_call: TRBJ2-1; d_call: NA; clone_size: NA; v_call: TRBV18; cdr3_nt: TGTGCCAGCATTAGGGGGAGATCCTACAATGAGCAGTTCTTC; cdr3_aa: CASIRGRSYNEQFF
j_call: TRBJ2-3; d_call: NA; clone_size: NA; v_call: TRBV6-4; cdr3_nt: TGTGCCAGCAGTGACGGGACTTCTAGCACAGATACGCAGTATTTT; cdr3_aa: CASSDGTSSTDTQYF
j_call: TRBJ2-3; d_call: NA; clone_size: NA; v_call: TRBV7-3; cdr3_nt: TGTGCCAGCAGCTCTTCAGGCACAGATACGCAGTATTTT; cdr3_aa: CASSSSGTDTQYF
j_call: TRBJ2-3; d_call: TRBD2; clone_size: once; v_call: TRBV27; cdr3_nt: TGTGCCAGCAGCCCGGGGGGAGCAGATACGCAGTATTTT; cdr3_aa: CASSPGGADTQYF
j_call: TRBJ1-3; d_call: TRBD1; clone_size: NA; v_call: TRBV6-5; cdr3_nt: TGTGCCAGCAGCTCCGACAGGGAAGTTGGAAACACCATATATTTT; cdr3_aa: CASSSDREVGNTIYF
j_call: TRBJ1-2; d_call: NA; clone_size: few; v_call: TRBV19; cdr3_nt: TGTGCCAGTCGCGACAGGCAACCGAACTATGGCTACACCTTC; cdr3_aa: CASRDRQPNYGYTF
j_call: TRBJ2-1; d_call: NA; clone_size: once; v_call: TRBV6-1; cdr3_nt: TGTGCCAGCAGTGAAGCGCAAGGGACTTCGGATGAGCAGTTCTTC; cdr3_aa: CASSEAQGTSDEQFF
j_call: TRBJ2-3; d_call: NA; clone_size: NA; v_call: TRBV27; cdr3_nt: TGTGCCAGCAGTCCCATGAAGGGGCGATCTAACACAGATACGCAGTATTTT; cdr3_aa: CASSPMKGRSNTDTQYF
j_call: TRBJ1-5; d_call: NA; clone_size: NA; v_call: TRBV10-1; cdr3_nt: TGCGCCAGCAGTGACAGGGGAAGCAATCAGCCCCAGCATTTT; cdr3_aa: CASSDRGSNQPQHF
j_call: TRBJ2-5; d_call: TRBD1; clone_size: NA; v_call: TRBV27; cdr3_nt: TGTGCCAGCAGTTCCGGGGACAGGGGGTCTGAGACCCAGTACTTC; cdr3_aa: CASSSGDRGSETQYF
j_call: TRBJ2-3; d_call: NA; clone_size: NA; v_call: TRBV19; cdr3_nt: TGTGCCAGTAGTCGGGGTGGTCCCGGGCGCACAGATACGCAGTATTTT; cdr3_aa: CASSRGGPGRTDTQYF
j_call: TRBJ2-1; d_call: NA; clone_size: NA; v_call: TRBV4-1; cdr3_nt: TGCGCCGCAGGGGTAGGGATTAATGAGCAGTTCTTC; cdr3_aa: CAAGVGINEQFF
j_call: TRBJ2-3; d_call: TRBD2; clone_size: NA; v_call: TRBV7-3; cdr3_nt: TGTGCCAGCAGCCCGCAGGGACTAGCGGGGTGGGATACGCAGTATTTT; cdr3_aa: CASSPQGLAGWDTQYF